These 32 T cell receptor beta chains share one sample of origin, sequenced in a study of response to subunit inactivated influenza vaccine. TCRdb reanalysed the RT-PCR reads using MiXCR and keeps one entry per CDR3 protein. Among 550,000 to 800,000 distinct CDR3 sequences listed, 15% to 19% were seen once. This specimen was PBMCs from blood, taken 11 to 12 days after vaccination. These receptors were taken from a man aged 50 to 59 who received an inactivated influenza vaccine.

This clonotype was found a few times. Mismatch with germline at one junction end may stem from a read error. The V call is TRBV10-1, the J call TRBJ2-7; D is ambiguous. Germline V gene lookup returns CDR1 WNHNN and CDR2 SYGVQD (reference sequence). The CDR3 runs 14 residues. DNA for the CDR3: TGCGCCAGCAGTGAGTCGGTAGGCTCCCACGAGCAGTACTTC. Its translation is CASSESVGSHEQYF.

V is TRBV6-2 or TRBV6-3 and J is TRBJ2-3, with 12 bases fitting TRBD2. Germline CDR1 and CDR2: MNHEY and SVGEGT. The CDR3 has 17 amino acids. V shed 4 bases, J shed 2 bases, and the junction held 7 bases outside the gene matches. The CDR3 protein is CASSSRLAGAYTDTQYF. The CDR3 bases are TGTGCCAGCAGTTCCCGACTAGCGGGGGCGTACACAGATACGCAGTATTTT.

This chain uses TRBV12-3 or TRBV12-4 with TRBJ2-1; 10 positions agree with TRBD2. This CDR3 has 18 amino acids. V trimming: 8 bases; J trimming: 0 bases; junction bases outside the gene matches: 13. The CDR3 DNA is TGTGCCAGCTCCGGGTTAGCGGGAGGTCCTGGCTCCTACAATGAGCAGTTCTTC. It codes for CASSGLAGGPGSYNEQFF.

The chain employs TRBV19 and TRBJ2-3, with D unresolved. Germline CDR1 reads LNHDA; CDR2 reads SQIVND (reference sequence). CDR3 size: 13 residues. Trimming took 0 bases from V and 7 from J, leaving 8 bases between them. CDR3 sequence reads: CASSIDWRNTQYF. The DNA for the CDR3 is TGTGCCAGTAGTATAGACTGGCGGAATACGCAGTATTTT.

The chain has TRBV7-8 and TRBJ2-2; the match to TRBD2 covers 11 bases. The CDR3 is 18 amino acids. The germline V gene has CDR1 SGHVS and CDR2 FQNEAQ. The J segment lost 4 bases and the V segment lost 5 bases, leaving 12 bases of the junction unmatched. The CDR3 DNA reads as TGTGCCAGCAGCCTCCCCTTAGCGGGGGGGCCGGGCACCGGGGAGCTGTTTTTT. It specifies CASSLPLAGGPGTGELFF.

This clonotype was seen more than once but under ten times. V gene TRBV4-3 combines with J gene TRBJ1-1; 8 positions match TRBD1. The CDR3 loop spans 18 amino acids. Looked up from germline, CDR1 is LGHNA and CDR2 is YSLEER. The junction had 17 bases not matched to a gene; V was cut back by 7 bases and J by 1 base. In DNA, the CDR3 is TGCGCCAGCACCTCAGTGACAGGGGCAGGGGGTAGGAACACTGAAGCTTTCTTT. It yields the protein CASTSVTGAGGRNTEAFF.

V usage is TRBV28 and J usage is TRBJ2-7; 9 bases agree with TRBD1. The V gene end was trimmed by 6 bases and the J gene end by 3 bases; junction bases not matched to a gene: 6. The CDR3 has 14 residues. Germline CDR1 reads MDHEN; CDR2 reads SYDVKM. CDR3: CASSHETGGYEQYF. The CDR3 DNA reads as TGTGCCAGCAGCCACGAGACAGGGGGCTACGAGCAGTACTTC.

This clonotype was seen a few times. V gene TRBV6-2 or TRBV6-3 combines with J gene TRBJ1-1; the D is unclear. Trimming removed 2 bases from V and 10 bases from J, with 17 bases in between. The CDR3 loop spans 14 amino acids. Germline V gene lookup returns CDR1 MNHEY and CDR2 SVGEGT. CDR3 amino acids: CASSYRGRFSPAFF. CDR3 coding DNA: TGTGCCAGCAGTTACAGAGGTCGGTTTTCGCCAGCTTTCTTT.

This clonotype turned up a few times. The chain uses TRBV11-2 and TRBJ2-3; D may match TRBD1 or TRBD2 (6 bases each). Germline V gene sequence: CDR1 SGHAT, CDR2 FQNNGV. Trimming left V 7 bases short and J 0 bases short, with 11 bases between. This CDR3 has 14 amino acids. This chain's CDR3 is CASKWGASTDTQYF. The DNA of the CDR3 is TGTGCCAGCAAGTGGGGGGCTAGCACAGATACGCAGTATTTT. The full variable domain, its missing parts supplied by reference TRBV11-2 and TRBJ2-3, is EAGVAQSPRYKIIEKRQSVAFWCNPISGHATLYWYQQILGQGPKLLIQFQNNGVVDDSQLPKDRFSAERLKGVDSTLKIQPAKLEDSAVYLCASKWGASTDTQYFGPGTRLTVL.

This clonotype showed up many times. The rearrangement joins TRBV2 to TRBJ2-5; the D is unclear. This CDR3 has 13 residues. Trimming left V 1 base short and J 5 bases short, with 8 bases between. Per germline, CDR1 SNHLY and CDR2 FYNNEI. The DNA of the CDR3 is TGTGCCAGCAGTGAAGGGGTTCGCGAGACCCAGTACTTC. Protein product: CASSEGVRETQYF.

This clonotype appeared a few times. The chain combines TRBV29-1 with TRBJ2-2; 8 bases match TRBD2. V trimming: 4 bases; J trimming: 5 bases; junction bases outside the gene matches: 3. Germline V gene lookup returns CDR1 SQVTM and CDR2 ANQGSEA. The CDR3 totals 13 residues. The CDR3 reads CSVVLAATGELFF. The CDR3 nucleotides are TGCAGCGTTGTACTAGCGGCAACCGGGGAGCTGTTTTTT.

This clonotype was recorded many times. This chain links TRBV5-1 with TRBJ2-7, with 11 bases identical to TRBD2. Trimming took 4 bases from V and 3 from J; bases not matched to a gene: 3. Looked up from germline, CDR1 is SGHRS and CDR2 is YFSETQ. The CDR3 is 14 residues long. The CDR3 nucleotides read TGCGCCAGCAGCCCAGGACTAGCGGGCTACGAGCAGTACTTC. Its protein is CASSPGLAGYEQYF. Complete variable domain (other parts from reference TRBV5-1 and TRBJ2-7): KAGVTQTPRYLIKTRGQQVTLSCSPISGHRSVSWYQQTPGQGLQFLFEYFSETQRNKGNFPGRFSGRQFSNSRSEMNVSTLELGDSALYLCASSPGLAGYEQYFGPGTRLTVT.

This clonotype has only a few counts. The gene calls are TRBV6-5 and TRBJ1-1, with D possibly being TRBD1 (6 bases). The CDR3 spans 16 residues. V was trimmed by 3 bases and J by 0 bases, leaving 14 bases between them. Germline loops: CDR1 MNHEY, CDR2 SVGAGI. The CDR3 spells CASSYYSGAMNTEAFF. CDR3 nucleotides: TGTGCCAGCAGTTATTACTCAGGGGCAATGAACACTGAAGCTTTCTTT.

V and J are TRBV9 and TRBJ1-4, with TRBD1 as a possible D gene (6 bases). Germline lookup yields CDR1 SGDLS and CDR2 YYNGEE. The CDR3 loop spans 15 amino acids. Trimming took 4 bases from V and 8 from J, leaving 18 bases between them. The CDR3 loop is CASSPRAGEEEKLFF. DNA for the CDR3: TGTGCCAGCAGCCCCCGGGCAGGGGAGGAAGAAAAACTGTTTTTT.

V usage is TRBV4-1 and J usage is TRBJ1-6, with D uncertain. The CDR3 loop spans 16 amino acids. The germline V and J ends were trimmed by 1 base and 3 bases, with 10 bases remaining between them. Per the germline V gene, CDR1 is MGHRA and CDR2 is YSYEKL. CDR3 protein: CASSQVVTVYNSPLHF. DNA for the CDR3: TGCGCCAGCAGCCAAGTGGTGACGGTCTATAATTCACCCCTCCACTTT.

V and J are TRBV11-1 and TRBJ2-1, with 8 bases matching TRBD2. This CDR3 region has 15 residues. From germline, CDR1 is SGHAT and CDR2 FQDESV (reference sequence). The trim removed 5 bases at V and 5 bases at J, leaving 8 bases unmatched. The CDR3: CASSRGGNWNNEQFF. Written as DNA, the CDR3 is TGTGCCAGCAGCCGGGGGGGGAACTGGAACAATGAGCAGTTCTTC.

V and J are TRBV7-9 and TRBJ2-1; TRBD2 aligns across 11 bases. Trimming took 0 bases from V and 2 from J; bases not matched to a gene: 0. Per the germline V gene, CDR1 is SEHNR and CDR2 is FQNEAQ (reference sequence). CDR3 length: 16 amino acids. The CDR3 DNA reads as TGTGCCAGCAGCTTAGCTAGCGGGAGGGCCTACAATGAGCAGTTCTTC. Amino acid sequence: CASSLASGRAYNEQFF.

This clonotype occurred many times. The CDR3 DNA follows: TGCGCCAGCCAACGGGACAGCAACACCGGGGAGCTGTTTTTT. This codes for CASQRDSNTGELFF. The chain is built from TRBV5-1 and TRBJ2-2, with 7 bases identical to TRBD1. Per germline, CDR1 SGHRS and CDR2 YFSETQ. Trimming at V came to 7 bases and at J to 2 bases, leaving 5 bases not matched to a gene. The CDR3 extends over 14 amino acids.

The table lists this clonotype with a few counts. The chain links TRBV4-3 to TRBJ2-2; D may be TRBD1 (6 bases). Germline V gene sequence: CDR1 LGHNA, CDR2 YSLEER. The V gene lost 0 bases and the J gene lost 6 bases, with 14 bases spanning the gap. The CDR3 length is 16 residues. The CDR3 region is CASSQDYNRASGELFF. In DNA, the CDR3 is TGCGCCAGCAGCCAAGACTATAACAGGGCATCCGGGGAGCTGTTTTTT.

This clonotype has only a few counts. This sequence joins TRBV20-1 and TRBJ2-1; the match to TRBD2 covers 7 bases. This CDR3 comprises 13 residues. The V gene end was trimmed by 3 bases and the J gene end by 9 bases; junction bases not matched to a gene: 8. The germline CDR1 and CDR2 sequences are DFQATT and SNEGSKA (reference sequence). Here the CDR3 reads CSARGLILVEQFF. The CDR3 DNA follows: TGCAGTGCTAGGGGACTAATTCTGGTTGAGCAGTTCTTC.

The rearrangement joins TRBV6-1 to TRBJ2-5; no definite D call. The CDR3 length is 12 residues. CDR1 is MNHNS and CDR2 is SASEGT in the germline V gene. V was pared by 5 bases and J by 7 bases, with 11 bases between. The CDR3 sequence: CASSTVSGTQYF. For the CDR3, the DNA is TGTGCCAGCAGTACCGTCTCGGGGACCCAGTACTTC.

This clonotype was observed many times. The rearrangement uses TRBV4-1 and TRBJ2-7, with TRBD1 as a possible D gene (6 bases). The CDR3 covers 15 residues. V gave up 0 bases and J gave up 3 bases, with 12 bases separating them. Germline CDR1 and CDR2: MGHRA and YSYEKL. CDR3 bases: TGCGCCAGCAGCCAAGATCAGGGGCGCGGCTACGAGCAGTACTTC. Protein product: CASSQDQGRGYEQYF.

This clonotype was seen a few times. J is TRBJ2-4 and V is TRBV4-2; 8 bases match TRBD1. With 3 bases clipped from V and 0 bases from J, the junction kept 7 bases outside the gene matches. CDR3 size: 17 residues. Germline CDR1 reads LGHNA; CDR2 reads YNFKEQ. DNA for the CDR3: TGTGCCAGCAGCCAGGGTTGGACAGGGTTAGCCAAAAACATTCAGTACTTC. Protein product: CASSQGWTGLAKNIQYF.

The chain couples TRBV4-2 to TRBJ1-6; no firm D call. Germline assignment: CDR1 LGHNA and CDR2 YNFKEQ. The CDR3 length is 15 residues. Trimming stripped 0 bases from V and 2 bases from J, with 5 bases between. The CDR3 sequence is CASSQEGTYNSPLHF. The CDR3 DNA follows: TGTGCCAGCAGCCAAGAGGGTACCTATAATTCACCCCTCCACTTT.

This clonotype was found a few times. This CDR3 is CSAREGGNSPLHF. The CDR3 DNA sequence: TGCAGTGCTAGAGAGGGGGGGAATTCACCCCTCCACTTT. The chain carries TRBV20-1 and TRBJ1-6, with D maybe TRBD1 (5 bases). Germline CDR1 reads DFQATT; CDR2 reads SNEGSKA (reference sequence). V was pared by 0 bases and J by 7 bases, with 7 bases between. This CDR3 is built from 13 residues.

This clonotype was detected only a few times. The J gene is TRBJ1-1, the V gene TRBV18; the D is unclear. The CDR3 consists of 15 residues. CDR1 is KGHSH, CDR2 LQKENI, per germline. Trimming left V 3 bases short and J 1 base short, with 12 bases between. The CDR3 DNA reads as TGTGCCAGCTCACCGAACTCGGTATGGAACACTGAAGCTTTCTTT. Its translation: CASSPNSVWNTEAFF.

In regard to this clonotype: One base away lies a much larger clone, so this may be a sequencing read error. The CDR3 does not end in the conserved phenylalanine or tryptophan, so this is likely a read error. The chain combines TRBV12-3 or TRBV12-4 with TRBJ1-5; D not certain. This CDR3 contains 13 residues. V dropped 3 bases and J dropped 4 bases, with 7 bases sitting between them. The CDR3 DNA reads TGTGCCAGCAGTTTTACCGGGAATCAGCCCCAGCATCTT. Translated: CASSFTGNQPQHL.

This clonotype was seen more than once but under ten times. The chain has TRBV2 and TRBJ2-7, with TRBD1 matching over 7 bases. V trimming: 1 base; J trimming: 0 bases; junction bases outside the gene matches: 6. This CDR3 region has 16 residues. Germline CDR1 SNHLY, CDR2 FYNNEI. The CDR3 nucleotides read TGTGCCAGCAGTGAAGGCCTTGGACAGGTCTCCTACGAGCAGTACTTC. It is translated as CASSEGLGQVSYEQYF.

This chain uses TRBV2 with TRBJ2-2; no reliable D call. Germline CDR1 reads SNHLY; CDR2 reads FYNNEI. Trimming shortened V by 2 bases and J by 2 bases, and 6 bases separated the two germline ends. This CDR3 is built from 14 residues. The CDR3 loop reads CASSEIRNTGELFF. The CDR3 DNA is TGTGCCAGCAGTGAAATCAGAAACACCGGGGAGCTGTTTTTT. Combining the CDR3 with reference TRBV2 and TRBJ2-2 gives the whole variable domain EPEVTQTPSHQVTQMGQEVILRCVPISNHLYFYWYRQILGQKVEFLVSFYNNEISEKSEIFDDQFSVERPDGSNFTLKIRSTKLEDSAMYFCASSEIRNTGELFFGEGSRLTVL.

The chain carries TRBV6-5 and TRBJ1-2; possibly TRBD1 for D (5 bases). Looked up from germline, CDR1 is MNHEY and CDR2 is SVGAGI. This CDR3 spans 15 amino acids. Trimming cost V 4 bases and J 2 bases, with 14 bases left between them. CDR3 region: CASSSVLWGNYGYTF. CDR3 DNA sequence: TGTGCCAGCAGTTCCGTATTATGGGGGAACTATGGCTACACCTTC.

This clonotype was detected a few times. This chain joins TRBV6-4 and TRBJ2-1, with 8 bases fitting TRBD1. In germline, CDR1 is MRHNA, CDR2 SNTAGT. The CDR3 has 14 residues. V shed 3 bases, J shed 7 bases, and the junction held 5 bases outside the gene matches. The CDR3 region is CASSEGTGGNEQFF. In DNA, the CDR3 is TGTGCCAGCAGTGAGGGGACAGGAGGAAATGAGCAGTTCTTC.

The rearrangement links TRBV20-1 to TRBJ2-5; either TRBD1 or TRBD2 may supply D (6 bases each). The germline V gene encodes CDR1 DFQATT and CDR2 SNEGSKA (reference sequence). V gave up 3 bases and J gave up 2 bases, with 19 bases separating them. The length of the CDR3 is 16 residues. This chain's CDR3 is CSASGGGLLSQETQYF. In DNA form, the CDR3 reads TGCAGTGCTAGTGGAGGGGGACTCCTCTCTCAAGAGACCCAGTACTTC.